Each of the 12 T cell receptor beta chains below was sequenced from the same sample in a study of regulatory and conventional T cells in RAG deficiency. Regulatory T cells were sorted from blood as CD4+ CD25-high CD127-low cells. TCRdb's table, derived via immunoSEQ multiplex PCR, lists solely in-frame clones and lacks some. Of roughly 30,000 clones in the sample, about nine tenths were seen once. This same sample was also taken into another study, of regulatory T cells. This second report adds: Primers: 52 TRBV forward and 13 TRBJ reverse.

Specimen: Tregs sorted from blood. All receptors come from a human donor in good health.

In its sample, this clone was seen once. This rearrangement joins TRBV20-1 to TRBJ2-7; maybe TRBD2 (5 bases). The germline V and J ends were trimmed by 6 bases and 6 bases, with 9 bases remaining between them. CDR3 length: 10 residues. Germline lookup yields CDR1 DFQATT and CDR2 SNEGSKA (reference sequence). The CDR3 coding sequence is TGCAGTGCCCGGGATCGCGAGCAGTACTTC. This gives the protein CSARDREQYF.

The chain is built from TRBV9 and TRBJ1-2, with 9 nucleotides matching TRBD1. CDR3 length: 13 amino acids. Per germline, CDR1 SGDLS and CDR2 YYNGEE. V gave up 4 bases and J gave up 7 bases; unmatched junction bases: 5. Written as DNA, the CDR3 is TGTGCCAGCAGCCAGGACAGGGGCAGTGGCTACACCTTC. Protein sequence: CASSQDRGSGYTF.

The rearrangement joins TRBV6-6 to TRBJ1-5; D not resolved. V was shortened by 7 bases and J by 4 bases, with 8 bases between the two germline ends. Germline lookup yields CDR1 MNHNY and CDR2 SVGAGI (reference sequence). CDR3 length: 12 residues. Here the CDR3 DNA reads TGTGCCAGCACCTACCCAAATCAGCCCCAGCATTTT. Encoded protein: CASTYPNQPQHF.

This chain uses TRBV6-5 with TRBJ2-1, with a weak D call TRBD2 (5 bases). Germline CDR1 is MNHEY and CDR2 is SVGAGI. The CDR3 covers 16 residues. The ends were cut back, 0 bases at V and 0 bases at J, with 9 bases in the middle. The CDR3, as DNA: TGTGCCAGCAGTTACTCGAGGGCGGGCTCCTACAATGAGCAGTTCTTC. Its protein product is CASSYSRAGSYNEQFF.

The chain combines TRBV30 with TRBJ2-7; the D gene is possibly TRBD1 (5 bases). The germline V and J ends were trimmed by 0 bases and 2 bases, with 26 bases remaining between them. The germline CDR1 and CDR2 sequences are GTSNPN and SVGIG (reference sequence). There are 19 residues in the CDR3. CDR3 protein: CAWSVREVVTAVKPYEQYF. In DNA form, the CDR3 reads TGTGCCTGGAGTGTACGTGAGGTGGTGACAGCCGTAAAGCCCTACGAGCAGTACTTC.

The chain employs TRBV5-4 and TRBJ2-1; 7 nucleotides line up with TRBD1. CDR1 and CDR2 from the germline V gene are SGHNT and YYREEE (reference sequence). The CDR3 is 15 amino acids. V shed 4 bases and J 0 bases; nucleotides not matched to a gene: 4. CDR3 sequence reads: CASSRDSRSYNEQFF. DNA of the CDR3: TGTGCCAGCAGCCGGGACAGCCGCTCCTACAATGAGCAGTTCTTC.

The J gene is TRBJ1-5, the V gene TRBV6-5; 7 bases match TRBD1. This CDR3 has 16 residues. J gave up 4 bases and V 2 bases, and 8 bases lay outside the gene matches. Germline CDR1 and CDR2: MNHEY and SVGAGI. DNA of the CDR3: TGTGCCAGCAGTTACACGTACCAACAGGGGAATCAGCCCCAGCATTTT. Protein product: CASSYTYQQGNQPQHF.

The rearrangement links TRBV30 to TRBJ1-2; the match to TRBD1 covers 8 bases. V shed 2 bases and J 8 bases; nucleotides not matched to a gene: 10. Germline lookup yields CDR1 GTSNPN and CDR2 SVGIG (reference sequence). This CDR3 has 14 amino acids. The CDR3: CAWSFETGENGYTF. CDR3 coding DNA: TGTGCCTGGAGTTTTGAGACAGGGGAGAACGGCTACACCTTC.

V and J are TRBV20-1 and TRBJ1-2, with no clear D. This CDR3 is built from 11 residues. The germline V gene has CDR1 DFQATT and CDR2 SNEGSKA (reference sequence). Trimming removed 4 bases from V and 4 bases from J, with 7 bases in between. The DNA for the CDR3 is TGCAGTGCTACGGGGTCCTATGGCTACACCTTC. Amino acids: CSATGSYGYTF.

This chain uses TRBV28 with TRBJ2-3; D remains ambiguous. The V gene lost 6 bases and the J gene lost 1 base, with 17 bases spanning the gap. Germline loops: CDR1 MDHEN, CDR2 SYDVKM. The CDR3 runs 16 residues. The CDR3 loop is CASRIQTALGTDTQYF. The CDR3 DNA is TGTGCCAGCAGAATCCAGACGGCCTTGGGCACAGATACGCAGTATTTT.

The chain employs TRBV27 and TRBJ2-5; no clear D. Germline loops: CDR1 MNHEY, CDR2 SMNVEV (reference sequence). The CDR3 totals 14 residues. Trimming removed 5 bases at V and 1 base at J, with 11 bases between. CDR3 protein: CASSTLGVQETQYF. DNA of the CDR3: TGTGCCAGCAGTACCCTCGGCGTCCAAGAGACCCAGTACTTC.

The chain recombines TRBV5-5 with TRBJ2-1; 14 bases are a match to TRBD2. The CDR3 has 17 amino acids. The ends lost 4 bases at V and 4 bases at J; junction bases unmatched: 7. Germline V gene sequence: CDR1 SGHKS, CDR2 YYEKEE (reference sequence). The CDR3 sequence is CASSLRTSGGQYNEQFF. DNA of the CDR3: TGTGCCAGCAGCCTACGGACTAGCGGGGGGCAATACAATGAGCAGTTCTTC.